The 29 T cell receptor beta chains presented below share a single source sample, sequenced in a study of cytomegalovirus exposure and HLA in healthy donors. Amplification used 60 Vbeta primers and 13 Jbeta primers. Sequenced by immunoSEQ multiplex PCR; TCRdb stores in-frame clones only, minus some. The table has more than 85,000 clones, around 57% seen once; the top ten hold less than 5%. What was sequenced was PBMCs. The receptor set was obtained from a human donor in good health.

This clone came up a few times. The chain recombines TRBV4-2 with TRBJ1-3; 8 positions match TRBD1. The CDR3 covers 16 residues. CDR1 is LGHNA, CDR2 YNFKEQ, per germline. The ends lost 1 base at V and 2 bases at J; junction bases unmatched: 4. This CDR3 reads CASSQVLDRAGNTIYF. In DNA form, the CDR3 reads TGTGCCAGCAGCCAAGTATTGGACAGGGCTGGAAACACCATATATTTT.

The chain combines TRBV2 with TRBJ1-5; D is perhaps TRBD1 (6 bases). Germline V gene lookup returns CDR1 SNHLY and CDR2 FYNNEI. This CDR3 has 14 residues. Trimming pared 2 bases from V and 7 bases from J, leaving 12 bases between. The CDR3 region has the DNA TGTGCCAGCAGTGAATTAGGGGGGGCCCAGCCCCAGCATTTT. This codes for CASSELGGAQPQHF.

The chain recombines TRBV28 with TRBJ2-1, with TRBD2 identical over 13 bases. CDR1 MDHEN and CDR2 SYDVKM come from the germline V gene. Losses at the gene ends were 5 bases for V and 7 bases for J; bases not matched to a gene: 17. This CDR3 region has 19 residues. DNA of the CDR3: TGTGCCAGCAGTCATCTAGGGACTAGCGGGATTAAAATTCAAAATGAGCAGTTCTTC. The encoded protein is CASSHLGTSGIKIQNEQFF.

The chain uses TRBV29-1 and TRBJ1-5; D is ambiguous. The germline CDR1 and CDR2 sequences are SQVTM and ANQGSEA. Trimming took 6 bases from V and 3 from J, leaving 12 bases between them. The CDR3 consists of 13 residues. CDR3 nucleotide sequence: TGCAGCGTACTCGCAGGTGTCAATCAGCCCCAGCATTTT. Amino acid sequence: CSVLAGVNQPQHF.

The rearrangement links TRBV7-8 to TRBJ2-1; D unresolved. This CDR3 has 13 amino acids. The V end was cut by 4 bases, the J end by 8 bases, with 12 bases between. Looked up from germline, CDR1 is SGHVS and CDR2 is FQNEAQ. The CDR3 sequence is CASSSANRDEQFF. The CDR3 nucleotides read TGTGCCAGCAGCTCCGCGAACCGGGATGAGCAGTTCTTC. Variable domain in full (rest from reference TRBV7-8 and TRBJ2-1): GAGVSQSPRYKVAKRGQDVALRCDPISGHVSLFWYQQALGQGPEFLTYFQNEAQLDKSGLPSDRFFAERPEGSVSTLKIQRTQQEDSAVYLCASSSANRDEQFFGPGTRLTVL.

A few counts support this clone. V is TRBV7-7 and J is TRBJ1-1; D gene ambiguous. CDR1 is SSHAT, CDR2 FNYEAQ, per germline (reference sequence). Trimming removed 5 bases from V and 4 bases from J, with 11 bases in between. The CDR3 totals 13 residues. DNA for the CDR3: TGTGCCAGCAGCCCCACTATTGCCACTGAAGCTTTCTTT. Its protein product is CASSPTIATEAFF.

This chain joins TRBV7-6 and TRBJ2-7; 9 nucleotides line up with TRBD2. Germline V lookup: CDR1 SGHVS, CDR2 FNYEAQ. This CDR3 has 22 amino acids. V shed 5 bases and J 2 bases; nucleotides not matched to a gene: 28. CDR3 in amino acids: CASSPGLPSSGIIRERPYEQYF. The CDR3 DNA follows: TGTGCCAGCAGCCCCGGACTTCCTTCTAGCGGGATTATCAGGGAACGACCCTACGAGCAGTACTTC.

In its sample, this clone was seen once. In DNA form, the CDR3 reads TGCGCCAGCAGCTTGGAGTCGGGAGTTTGGACAGATACGCAGTATTTT. Translating gives CASSLESGVWTDTQYF. The chain employs TRBV5-1 and TRBJ2-3; D possibly corresponds to TRBD2 (6 bases). Trimming left V 0 bases short and J 3 bases short, with 14 bases between. The CDR3 extends over 16 amino acids. In germline, CDR1 is SGHRS, CDR2 YFSETQ.

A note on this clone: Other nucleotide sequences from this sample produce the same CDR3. CDR3 sequence reads: CAISESGTGRYEQYF. CDR3 DNA: TGTGCCATCAGTGAGTCAGGGACAGGGCGCTACGAGCAGTACTTC. J is TRBJ2-7 and V is TRBV10-3; 9 positions agree with TRBD1. Per germline, CDR1 ENHRY and CDR2 SYGVKD. This CDR3 region has 15 residues. The V gene end was trimmed by 0 bases and the J gene end by 3 bases; junction bases not matched to a gene: 3.

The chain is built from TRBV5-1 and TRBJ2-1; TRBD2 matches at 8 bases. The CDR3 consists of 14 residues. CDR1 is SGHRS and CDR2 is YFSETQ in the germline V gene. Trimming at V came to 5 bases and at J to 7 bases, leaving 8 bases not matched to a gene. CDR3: CASRQTSDRNEQFF. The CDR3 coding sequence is TGCGCCAGCAGACAGACTAGCGATCGAAATGAGCAGTTCTTC.

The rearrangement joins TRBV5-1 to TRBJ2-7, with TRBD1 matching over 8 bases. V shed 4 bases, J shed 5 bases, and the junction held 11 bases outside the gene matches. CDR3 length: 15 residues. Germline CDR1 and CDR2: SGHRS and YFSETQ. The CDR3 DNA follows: TGCGCCAGCAGCCCCAGGACAGGGTTTCTCCACGAGCAGTACTTC. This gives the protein CASSPRTGFLHEQYF.

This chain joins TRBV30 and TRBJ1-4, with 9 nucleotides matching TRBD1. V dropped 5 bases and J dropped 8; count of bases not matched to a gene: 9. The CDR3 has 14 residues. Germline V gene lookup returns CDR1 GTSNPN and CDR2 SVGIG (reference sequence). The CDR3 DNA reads TGTGCCTGGGGAGAGGGGACAGGGCACGAAAAACTGTTTTTT. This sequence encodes CAWGEGTGHEKLFF.

In nucleotides, the CDR3 is TGTGCCAGCAGCTTAGTGCGGTACGAGCAGTACTTC. Amino acids: CASSLVRYEQYF. The J gene is TRBJ2-7, the V gene TRBV7-9; D unresolved. Trimming removed 1 base at V and 4 bases at J, with 5 bases between. This CDR3 has 12 residues. Germline CDR1 SEHNR, CDR2 FQNEAQ (reference sequence). The entire variable domain, with the rest obtained from reference TRBV7-9 and TRBJ2-7, is as follows: DTGVSQNPRHKITKRGQNVTFRCDPISEHNRLYWYRQTLGQGPEFLTYFQNEAQLEKSRLLSDRFSAERPKGSFSTLEIQRTEQGDSAMYLCASSLVRYEQYFGPGTRLTVT.

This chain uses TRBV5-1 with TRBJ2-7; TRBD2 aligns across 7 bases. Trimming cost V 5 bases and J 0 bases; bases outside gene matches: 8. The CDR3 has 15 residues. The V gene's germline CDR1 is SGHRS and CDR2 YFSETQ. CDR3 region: CASRSDPGGSYEQYF. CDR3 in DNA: TGCGCCAGCAGGAGCGACCCGGGAGGCTCCTACGAGCAGTACTTC.

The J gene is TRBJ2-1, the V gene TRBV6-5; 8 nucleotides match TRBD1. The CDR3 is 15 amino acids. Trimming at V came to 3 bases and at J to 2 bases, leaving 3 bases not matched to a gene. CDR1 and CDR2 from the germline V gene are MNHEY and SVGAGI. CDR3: CASSYQGATYNEQFF. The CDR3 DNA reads TGTGCCAGCAGTTATCAGGGGGCAACCTACAATGAGCAGTTCTTC.

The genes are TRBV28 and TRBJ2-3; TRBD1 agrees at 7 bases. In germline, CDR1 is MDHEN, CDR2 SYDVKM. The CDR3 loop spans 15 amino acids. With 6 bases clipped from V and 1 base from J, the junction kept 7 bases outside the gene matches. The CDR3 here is CASSSPQGGTDTQYF. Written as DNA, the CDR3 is TGTGCCAGCAGCTCTCCCCAGGGGGGCACAGATACGCAGTATTTT.

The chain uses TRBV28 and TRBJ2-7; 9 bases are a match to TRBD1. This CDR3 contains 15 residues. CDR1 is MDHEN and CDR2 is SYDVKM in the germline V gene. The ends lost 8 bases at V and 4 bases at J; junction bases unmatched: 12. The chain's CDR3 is CASRELTGGRYEQYF. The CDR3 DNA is TGTGCCAGCCGAGAACTTACAGGGGGCCGATACGAGCAGTACTTC. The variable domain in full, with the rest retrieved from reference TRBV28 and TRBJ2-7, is DVKVTQSSRYLVKRTGEKVFLECVQDMDHENMFWYRQDPGLGLRLIYFSYDVKMKEKGDIPEGYSVSREKKERFSLILESASTNQTSMYLCASRELTGGRYEQYFGPGTRLTVT.

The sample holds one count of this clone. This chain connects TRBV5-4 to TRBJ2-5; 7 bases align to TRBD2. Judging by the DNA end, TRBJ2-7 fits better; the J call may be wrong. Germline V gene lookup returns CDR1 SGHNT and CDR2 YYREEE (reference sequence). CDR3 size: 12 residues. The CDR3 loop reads CASSPAGDEQYF. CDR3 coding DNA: TGTGCCAGCAGCCCCGCGGGGGACGAGCAGTACTTC.

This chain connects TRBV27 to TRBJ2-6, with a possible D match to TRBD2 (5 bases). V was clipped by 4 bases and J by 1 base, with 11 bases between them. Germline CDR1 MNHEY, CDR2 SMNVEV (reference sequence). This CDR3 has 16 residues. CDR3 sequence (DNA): TGTGCCAGCAGTTCTAAGGAGGTGTCTGGGGCCAACGTCCTGACTTTC. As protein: CASSSKEVSGANVLTF.

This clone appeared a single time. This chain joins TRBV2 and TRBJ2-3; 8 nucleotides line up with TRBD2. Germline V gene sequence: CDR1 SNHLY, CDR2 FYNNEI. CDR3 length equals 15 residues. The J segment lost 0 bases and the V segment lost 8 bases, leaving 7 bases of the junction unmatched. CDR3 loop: CASVSSGSSTDTQYF. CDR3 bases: TGTGCCAGCGTGTCTAGCGGGTCTAGCACAGATACGCAGTATTTT.

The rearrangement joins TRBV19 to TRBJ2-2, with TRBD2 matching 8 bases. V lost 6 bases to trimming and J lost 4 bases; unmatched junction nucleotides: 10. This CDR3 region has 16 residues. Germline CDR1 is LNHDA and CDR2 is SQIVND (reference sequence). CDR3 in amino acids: CASSGDSGTATGELFF. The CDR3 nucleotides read TGTGCCAGTAGCGGGGATAGCGGGACCGCCACCGGGGAGCTGTTTTTT. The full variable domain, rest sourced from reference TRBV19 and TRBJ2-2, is DGGITQSPKYLFRKEGQNVTLSCEQNLNHDAMYWYRQDPGQGLRLIYYSQIVNDFQKGDIAEGYSVSREKKESFPLTVTSAQKNPTAFYLCASSGDSGTATGELFFGEGSRLTVL.

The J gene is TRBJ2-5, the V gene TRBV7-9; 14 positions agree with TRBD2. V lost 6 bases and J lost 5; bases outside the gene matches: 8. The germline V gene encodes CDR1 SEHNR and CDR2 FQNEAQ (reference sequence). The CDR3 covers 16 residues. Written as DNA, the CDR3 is TGTGCCAGCAGAGATACGACTAGCGGGAGGGAGGAGACCCAGTACTTC. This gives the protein CASRDTTSGREETQYF.

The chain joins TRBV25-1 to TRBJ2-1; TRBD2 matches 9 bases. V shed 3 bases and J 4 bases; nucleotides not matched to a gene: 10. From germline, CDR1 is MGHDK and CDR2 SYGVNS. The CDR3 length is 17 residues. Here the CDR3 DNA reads TGTGCCAGCAGTGATCGCAGCTCTAGCGGGGATTACAATGAGCAGTTCTTC. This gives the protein CASSDRSSSGDYNEQFF.

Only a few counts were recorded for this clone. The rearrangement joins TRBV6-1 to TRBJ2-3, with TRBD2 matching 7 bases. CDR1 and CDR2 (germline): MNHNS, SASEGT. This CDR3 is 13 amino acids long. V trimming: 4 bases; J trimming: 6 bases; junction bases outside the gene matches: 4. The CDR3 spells CASSGDGGDTQYF. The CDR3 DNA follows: TGTGCCAGCAGTGGAGACGGGGGGGATACGCAGTATTTT.

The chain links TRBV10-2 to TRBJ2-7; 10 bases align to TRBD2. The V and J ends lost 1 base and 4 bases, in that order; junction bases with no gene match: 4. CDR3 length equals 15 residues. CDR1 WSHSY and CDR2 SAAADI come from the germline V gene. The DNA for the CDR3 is TGCGCCAGCAGTGAGTGGGCTAGCGGGGGATACGAGCAGTACTTC. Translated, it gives CASSEWASGGYEQYF.

The CDR3 reads CASSTIRDRTDTQYF. Written as DNA, the CDR3 is TGTGCCAGTAGTACAATCCGGGACAGAACAGATACGCAGTATTTT. The rearrangement uses TRBV19 and TRBJ2-3, with TRBD1 identical over 7 bases. Germline V gene data show CDR1 as LNHDA and CDR2 as SQIVND (reference sequence). The CDR3 totals 15 residues. Unmatched junction bases numbered 7, after V lost 4 bases and J lost 3 bases.

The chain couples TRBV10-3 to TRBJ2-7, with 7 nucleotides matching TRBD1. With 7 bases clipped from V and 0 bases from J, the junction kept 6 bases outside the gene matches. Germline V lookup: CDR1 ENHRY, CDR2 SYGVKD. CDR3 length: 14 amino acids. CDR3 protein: CAINPGQSSYEQYF. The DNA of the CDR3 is TGTGCCATCAATCCGGGACAGAGCTCCTACGAGCAGTACTTC.

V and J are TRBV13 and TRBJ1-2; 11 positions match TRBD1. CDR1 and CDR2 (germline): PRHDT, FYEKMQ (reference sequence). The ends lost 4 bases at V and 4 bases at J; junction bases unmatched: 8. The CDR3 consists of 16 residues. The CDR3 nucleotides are TGTGCCAGCAGCTCGCCCCGGACAGGGGGCAGCTATGGCTACACCTTC. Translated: CASSSPRTGGSYGYTF.

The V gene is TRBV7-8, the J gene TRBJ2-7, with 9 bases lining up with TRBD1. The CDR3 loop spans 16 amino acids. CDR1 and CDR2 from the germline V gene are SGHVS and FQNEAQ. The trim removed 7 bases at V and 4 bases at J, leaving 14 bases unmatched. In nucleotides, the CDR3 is TGTGCCAGCAAAACCTATCCGGGACAGGGTAGTTACGAGCAGTACTTC. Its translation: CASKTYPGQGSYEQYF.